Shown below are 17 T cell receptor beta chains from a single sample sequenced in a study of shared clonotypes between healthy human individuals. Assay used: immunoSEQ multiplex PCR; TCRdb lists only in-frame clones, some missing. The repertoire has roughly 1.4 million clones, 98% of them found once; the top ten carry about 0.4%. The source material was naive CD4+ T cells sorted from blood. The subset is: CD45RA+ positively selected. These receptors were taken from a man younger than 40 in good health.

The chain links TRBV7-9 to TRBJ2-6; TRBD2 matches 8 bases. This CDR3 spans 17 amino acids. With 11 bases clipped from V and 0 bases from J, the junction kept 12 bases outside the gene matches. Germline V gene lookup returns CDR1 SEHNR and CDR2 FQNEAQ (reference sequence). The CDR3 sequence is CAGRLRGVISGANVLTF. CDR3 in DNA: TGTGCCGGTCGATTGCGGGGGGTGATCTCTGGGGCCAACGTCCTGACTTTC.

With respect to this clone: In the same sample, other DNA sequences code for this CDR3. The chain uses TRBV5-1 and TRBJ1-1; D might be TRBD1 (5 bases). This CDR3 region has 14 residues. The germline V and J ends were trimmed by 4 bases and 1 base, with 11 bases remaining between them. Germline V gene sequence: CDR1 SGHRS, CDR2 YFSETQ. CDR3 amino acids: CASSLAGGNTEAFF. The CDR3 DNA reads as TGCGCCAGCAGCCTGGCCGGGGGGAACACTGAAGCTTTCTTT.

CDR3 nucleotides: TGCGCCAGCAGCCAAGAATCGACAGGTCAAGAGACCCAGTACTTC. Its protein product is CASSQESTGQETQYF. The J gene is TRBJ2-5, the V gene TRBV4-1, with a tentative D call TRBD1 (6 bases). The CDR3 sequence is 15 residues long. Trimming pared 0 bases from V and 2 bases from J, leaving 10 bases between. Germline V CDR1 and CDR2: MGHRA, YSYEKL.

This CDR3 is CASSQGAGTEAFF. CDR3 bases: TGTGCCAGCTCCCAGGGGGCTGGTACTGAAGCTTTCTTT. J is TRBJ1-1 and V is TRBV5-5; 8 bases map to TRBD1. The ends lost 7 bases at V and 5 bases at J; junction bases unmatched: 7. The CDR3 covers 13 residues. Looked up from germline, CDR1 is SGHKS and CDR2 is YYEKEE (reference sequence).

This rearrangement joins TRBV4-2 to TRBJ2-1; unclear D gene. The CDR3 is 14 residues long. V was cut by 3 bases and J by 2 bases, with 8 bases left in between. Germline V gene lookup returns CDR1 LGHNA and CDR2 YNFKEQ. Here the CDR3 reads CASSHLPPYNEQFF. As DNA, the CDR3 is TGTGCCAGCAGCCACCTACCTCCCTACAATGAGCAGTTCTTC.

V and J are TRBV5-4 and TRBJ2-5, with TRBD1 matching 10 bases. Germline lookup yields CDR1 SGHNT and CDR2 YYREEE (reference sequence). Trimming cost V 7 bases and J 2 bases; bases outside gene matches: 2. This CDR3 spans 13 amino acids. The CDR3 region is CASGTGDQETQYF. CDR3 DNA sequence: TGTGCCAGCGGGACAGGGGATCAAGAGACCCAGTACTTC.

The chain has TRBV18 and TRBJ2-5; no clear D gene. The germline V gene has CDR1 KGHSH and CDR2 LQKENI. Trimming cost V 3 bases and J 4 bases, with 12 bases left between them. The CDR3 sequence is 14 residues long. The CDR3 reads CASSPYTSPETQYF. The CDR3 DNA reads TGTGCCAGCTCACCTTACACCTCCCCAGAGACCCAGTACTTC. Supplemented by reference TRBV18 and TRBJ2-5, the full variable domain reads NAGVMQNPRHLVRRRGQEARLRCSPMKGHSHVYWYRQLPEEGLKFMVYLQKENIIDESGMPKERFSAEFPKEGPSILRIQQVVRGDSAAYFCASSPYTSPETQYFGPGTRLLVL.

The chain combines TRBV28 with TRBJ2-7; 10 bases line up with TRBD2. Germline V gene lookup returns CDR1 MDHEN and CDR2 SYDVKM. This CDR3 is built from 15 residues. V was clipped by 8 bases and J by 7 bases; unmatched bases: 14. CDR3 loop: CASPPPSGRLQEQYF. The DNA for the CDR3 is TGTGCCAGCCCGCCCCCTAGCGGGAGATTACAAGAGCAGTACTTC. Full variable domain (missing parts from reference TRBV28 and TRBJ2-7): DVKVTQSSRYLVKRTGEKVFLECVQDMDHENMFWYRQDPGLGLRLIYFSYDVKMKEKGDIPEGYSVSREKKERFSLILESASTNQTSMYLCASPPPSGRLQEQYFGPGTRLTVT.

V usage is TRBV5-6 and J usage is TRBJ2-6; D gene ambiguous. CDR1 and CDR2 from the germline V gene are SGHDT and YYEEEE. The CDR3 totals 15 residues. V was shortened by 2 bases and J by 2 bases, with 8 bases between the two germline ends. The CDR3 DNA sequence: TGTGCCAGCAGCTTCTCTGCAGCTGGGGCCAACGTCCTGACTTTC. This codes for CASSFSAAGANVLTF. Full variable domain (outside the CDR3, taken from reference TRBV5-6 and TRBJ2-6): DAGVTQSPTHLIKTRGQQVTLRCSPKSGHDTVSWYQQALGQGPQFIFQYYEEEERQRGNFPDRFSGHQFPNYSSELNVNALLLGDSALYLCASSFSAAGANVLTFGAGSRLTVL.

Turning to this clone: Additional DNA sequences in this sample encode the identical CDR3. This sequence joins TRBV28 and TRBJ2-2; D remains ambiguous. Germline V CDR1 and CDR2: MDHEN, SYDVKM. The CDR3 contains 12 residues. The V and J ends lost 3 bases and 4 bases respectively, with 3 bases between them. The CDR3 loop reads CASSFSTGELFF. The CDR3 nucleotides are TGTGCCAGCAGTTTTTCCACCGGGGAGCTGTTTTTT.

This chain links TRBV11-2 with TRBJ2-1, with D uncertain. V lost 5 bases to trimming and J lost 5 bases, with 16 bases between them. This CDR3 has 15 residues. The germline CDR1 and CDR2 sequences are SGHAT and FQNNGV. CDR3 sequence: CASSPDWGLNNEQFF. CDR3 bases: TGTGCCAGCAGCCCTGACTGGGGTCTTAACAATGAGCAGTTCTTC.

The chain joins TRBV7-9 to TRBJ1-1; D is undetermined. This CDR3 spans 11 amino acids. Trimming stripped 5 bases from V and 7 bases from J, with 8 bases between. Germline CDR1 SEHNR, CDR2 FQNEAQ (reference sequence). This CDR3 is CASSRAVEAFF. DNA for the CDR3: TGTGCCAGCAGCCGAGCGGTTGAAGCTTTCTTT.

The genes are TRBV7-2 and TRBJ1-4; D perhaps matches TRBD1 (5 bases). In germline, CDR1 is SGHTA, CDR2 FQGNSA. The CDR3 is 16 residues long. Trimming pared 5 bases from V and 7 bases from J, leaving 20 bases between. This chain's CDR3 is CASSLMQRGIAEKLFF. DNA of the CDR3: TGTGCCAGCAGCCTAATGCAGCGGGGCATTGCTGAAAAACTGTTTTTT.

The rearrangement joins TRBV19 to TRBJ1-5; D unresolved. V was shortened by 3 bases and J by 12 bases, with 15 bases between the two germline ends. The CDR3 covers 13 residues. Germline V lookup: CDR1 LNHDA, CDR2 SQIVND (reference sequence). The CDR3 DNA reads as TGTGCCAGTAGTATGAGGACGATTCCCAACCAGCATTTT. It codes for CASSMRTIPNQHF. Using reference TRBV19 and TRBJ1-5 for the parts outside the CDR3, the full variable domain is DGGITQSPKYLFRKEGQNVTLSCEQNLNHDAMYWYRQDPGQGLRLIYYSQIVNDFQKGDIAEGYSVSREKKESFPLTVTSAQKNPTAFYLCASSMRTIPNQHFGDGTRLSIL.

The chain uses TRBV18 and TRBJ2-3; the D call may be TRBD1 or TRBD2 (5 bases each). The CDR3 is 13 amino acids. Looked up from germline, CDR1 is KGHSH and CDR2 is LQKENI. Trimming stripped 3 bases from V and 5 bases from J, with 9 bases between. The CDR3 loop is CASSPGTQDTQYF. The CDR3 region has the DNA TGTGCCAGCTCACCGGGGACGCAAGATACGCAGTATTTT.

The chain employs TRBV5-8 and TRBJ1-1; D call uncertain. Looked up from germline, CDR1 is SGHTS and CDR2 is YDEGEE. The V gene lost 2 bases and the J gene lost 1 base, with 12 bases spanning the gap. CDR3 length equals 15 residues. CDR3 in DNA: TGTGCCAGCAGCTTTGGCGTCCGGGAGAACACTGAAGCTTTCTTT. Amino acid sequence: CASSFGVRENTEAFF. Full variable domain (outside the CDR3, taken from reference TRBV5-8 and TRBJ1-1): EAGVTQSPTHLIKTRGQQATLRCSPISGHTSVYWYQQALGLGLQFLLWYDEGEERNRGNFPPRFSGRQFPNYSSELNVNALELEDSALYLCASSFGVRENTEAFFGQGTRLTVV.

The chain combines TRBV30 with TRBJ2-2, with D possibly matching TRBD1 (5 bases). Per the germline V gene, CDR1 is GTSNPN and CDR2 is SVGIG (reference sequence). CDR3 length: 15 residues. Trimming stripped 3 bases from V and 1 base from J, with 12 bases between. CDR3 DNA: TGTGCCTGGAGGACAGCACTACTGAACACCGGGGAGCTGTTTTTT. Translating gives CAWRTALLNTGELFF.